This entry lists 29 T cell receptor beta chains sequenced from one sample in a study of cytomegalovirus exposure and HLA in healthy donors. The assay was immunoSEQ multiplex PCR, and TCRdb's table has in-frame clones only and misses some. Of about 140,000 clones listed, around 85% were seen once; the top ten hold roughly 3%. Sequencing was carried out using PBMCs. These receptor sequences come from a man aged 18 to 29 in good health and CMV-seronegative.

The chain carries TRBV2 and TRBJ1-2; D unclear. V was trimmed by 7 bases and J by 7 bases, leaving 13 bases between them. CDR3 length: 12 residues. Germline V lookup: CDR1 SNHLY, CDR2 FYNNEI. The DNA of the CDR3 is TGTGCCAGCACCCGGACTGGGCCTGGCTACACCTTC. It specifies CASTRTGPGYTF.

The sample holds a few counts of this clone. J is TRBJ2-3 and V is TRBV6-1; TRBD1 matches at 11 bases. V lost 1 base to trimming and J lost 4 bases; unmatched junction nucleotides: 1. The germline V gene encodes CDR1 MNHNS and CDR2 SASEGT. CDR3 size: 15 residues. CDR3 protein: CASSEGTGGADTQYF. As DNA, the CDR3 is TGTGCCAGCAGTGAAGGGACAGGGGGCGCAGATACGCAGTATTTT.

This sequence joins TRBV6-6 and TRBJ2-7; tentative D call: TRBD1 (6 bases). CDR1 and CDR2 from the germline V gene are MNHNY and SVGAGI (reference sequence). The CDR3 contains 13 residues. V was clipped by 2 bases and J by 3 bases, with 8 bases between them. The CDR3 DNA reads as TGTGCCAGCAGTTACCGGGACAACTACGAGCAGTACTTC. Translated: CASSYRDNYEQYF.

The J gene is TRBJ2-3, the V gene TRBV5-6, with 13 bases that match TRBD2. V dropped 4 bases and J dropped 1; count of bases not matched to a gene: 3. The CDR3 consists of 16 residues. In germline, CDR1 is SGHDT, CDR2 YYEEEE. The chain's CDR3 is CASSLGLAGGTDTQYF. The DNA for the CDR3 is TGTGCCAGCAGCCTTGGACTAGCGGGAGGCACAGATACGCAGTATTTT.

This clone was detected once. J is TRBJ1-2 and V is TRBV28, with 7 nucleotides matching TRBD1. The CDR3 has 13 amino acids. The germline CDR1 and CDR2 sequences are MDHEN and SYDVKM. After removal of 5 bases from V and 4 bases from J, the junction contained 4 bases not matched to a gene. CDR3 sequence reads: CASSDRAPYGYTF. The CDR3 DNA follows: TGTGCCAGCAGTGACAGGGCCCCCTATGGCTACACCTTC.

This clone was seen more than once but under ten times. The rearrangement joins TRBV5-4 to TRBJ1-4, with D maybe TRBD1 (6 bases). This CDR3 has 15 residues. V shed 4 bases and J shed 3 bases, with 13 bases lying between them. CDR1 SGHNT and CDR2 YYREEE come from the germline V gene (reference sequence). CDR3 in DNA: TGTGCCAGCAGCCAAGCAGGGGCGGCTAATGAAAAACTGTTTTTT. This codes for CASSQAGAANEKLFF.

CDR3: CASSSLGTGAYEQYF. CDR3 bases: TGTGCCAGCAGCTCCCTCGGGACAGGGGCCTACGAGCAGTACTTC. The chain joins TRBV7-7 to TRBJ2-7; TRBD1 matches at 10 bases. Germline V gene sequence: CDR1 SSHAT, CDR2 FNYEAQ (reference sequence). V gave up 4 bases and J gave up 2 bases; unmatched junction bases: 5. The CDR3 consists of 15 residues.

The V gene is TRBV28, the J gene TRBJ1-5, with D maybe TRBD1 (5 bases). V lost 6 bases to trimming and J lost 12 bases, with 18 bases between them. The CDR3 contains 13 residues. Germline lookup yields CDR1 MDHEN and CDR2 SYDVKM. CDR3 in DNA: TGTGCCAGCAGCTCAACAGGACACCGGCTCCAGCATTTT. Residues: CASSSTGHRLQHF.

This clone appeared once. The chain is built from TRBV27 and TRBJ2-2; no clear D gene. There are 15 residues in the CDR3. The V end lost 2 bases, the J end lost 1 base, and 8 bases lay between the germline ends. The V gene's germline CDR1 is MNHEY and CDR2 SMNVEV (reference sequence). The CDR3 spells CASSLKWQNTGELFF. DNA of the CDR3: TGTGCCAGCAGTTTAAAGTGGCAGAACACCGGGGAGCTGTTTTTT.

This chain joins TRBV7-9 and TRBJ1-2; 7 bases are a match to TRBD1. Germline V gene lookup returns CDR1 SEHNR and CDR2 FQNEAQ (reference sequence). The CDR3 has 14 residues. V lost 4 bases, J lost 8 bases, and 10 bases stayed unmatched. DNA of the CDR3: TGTGCCAGCAGCTCGACGAGGGGGCAGCGAGGCTACACCTTC. It codes for CASSSTRGQRGYTF. The variable domain in full, completed from reference TRBV7-9 and TRBJ1-2, reads DTGVSQNPRHKITKRGQNVTFRCDPISEHNRLYWYRQTLGQGPEFLTYFQNEAQLEKSRLLSDRFSAERPKGSFSTLEIQRTEQGDSAMYLCASSSTRGQRGYTFGSGTRLTVV.

This sequence joins TRBV6-4 and TRBJ1-1; D might be TRBD1 (6 bases). Trimming cost V 8 bases and J 0 bases, with 13 bases left between them. CDR1 is MRHNA and CDR2 is SNTAGT in the germline V gene. The CDR3 has 14 residues. The CDR3 sequence: CASAVRDMNTEAFF. For the CDR3, the DNA is TGTGCCAGCGCTGTCCGGGACATGAACACTGAAGCTTTCTTT.

The chain uses TRBV7-9 and TRBJ1-5, with 9 nucleotides matching TRBD1. Germline V gives CDR1 SEHNR, CDR2 FQNEAQ (reference sequence). Trimming removed 5 bases from V and 6 bases from J; junction bases left unmatched: 5. This CDR3 is 14 amino acids long. CDR3 DNA sequence: TGTGCCAGCAGCCCGGGGACAGGGCCTCAGCCCCAGCATTTT. It is translated as CASSPGTGPQPQHF.

The chain has TRBV5-4 and TRBJ1-4; possible D gene TRBD1, 5 bases. V was pared by 0 bases and J by 5 bases, with 8 bases between. CDR1 and CDR2 (germline): SGHNT, YYREEE (reference sequence). CDR3 length: 14 residues. In DNA form, the CDR3 reads TGTGCCAGCAGCTTGGGACAGCAGAATGAAAAACTGTTTTTT. Amino acid sequence: CASSLGQQNEKLFF.

The genes are TRBV7-9 and TRBJ1-2; tentatively, D is TRBD1 (5 bases). The V end lost 4 bases, the J end lost 8 bases, and 20 bases lay between the germline ends. This CDR3 is built from 15 residues. The germline V gene has CDR1 SEHNR and CDR2 FQNEAQ (reference sequence). This chain's CDR3 is CASSSGDRRHRGYTF. For the CDR3, the DNA is TGTGCCAGCAGCTCGGGGGACCGCCGACATCGGGGCTACACCTTC.

The J gene is TRBJ1-1, the V gene TRBV7-9; D unclear. The CDR3 has 16 amino acids. Germline V gives CDR1 SEHNR, CDR2 FQNEAQ (reference sequence). V lost 1 base and J lost 0, with 12 bases in between. The CDR3 here is CASSLDGSVLNTEAFF. The CDR3 DNA reads TGTGCCAGCAGCTTAGATGGCAGTGTCCTGAACACTGAAGCTTTCTTT.

V and J are TRBV18 and TRBJ1-6, with D maybe TRBD1 (6 bases). Trimming stripped 0 bases from V and 7 bases from J, with 13 bases between. Germline V gene lookup returns CDR1 KGHSH and CDR2 LQKENI. The CDR3 consists of 16 residues. The CDR3 region has the DNA TGTGCCAGCTCACCACCAGTAGCAGGGGACAATTCACCCCTCCACTTT. It translates to CASSPPVAGDNSPLHF.

The chain links TRBV6-1 to TRBJ2-7; 8 nucleotides align to TRBD2. V was pared by 2 bases and J by 4 bases, with 7 bases of the junction left unmatched. Germline CDR1 and CDR2: MNHNS and SASEGT. The CDR3 contains 15 residues. As DNA, the CDR3 is TGTGCCAGCAGTGAAACTAGCGGTGCCCAATACGAGCAGTACTTC. It specifies CASSETSGAQYEQYF.

This rearrangement joins TRBV18 to TRBJ2-3; TRBD2 aligns across 9 bases. The CDR3 is 16 amino acids. The germline gives CDR1 KGHSH, CDR2 LQKENI. V was clipped by 3 bases and J by 3 bases; unmatched bases: 7. CDR3 loop: CASSPRSSGSTDTQYF. The CDR3 coding sequence is TGTGCCAGCTCACCGCGAAGTAGCGGGAGTACAGATACGCAGTATTTT.

The genes are TRBV5-1 and TRBJ2-1; tentative D call: TRBD1 (6 bases). Germline assignment: CDR1 SGHRS and CDR2 YFSETQ. Between the trimmed V and J ends, which lost 3 bases and 2 bases, there was a span of 18 bases. The CDR3 contains 17 residues. CDR3 amino acids: CASSSGSVTGPYNEQFF. CDR3 nucleotides: TGCGCCAGCAGCTCAGGGTCGGTGACAGGTCCCTACAATGAGCAGTTCTTC.

The V and J genes are TRBV4-3 and TRBJ2-7; TRBD2 matches at 7 bases. The trim removed 0 bases at V and 1 base at J, leaving 9 bases unmatched. This CDR3 comprises 17 residues. Germline values: CDR1 LGHNA, CDR2 YSLEER. In DNA form, the CDR3 reads TGCGCCAGCAGCCAAGAGTCCGCGGCGGGAGTTTCCTACGAGCAGTACTTC. This codes for CASSQESAAGVSYEQYF.

Written as DNA, the CDR3 is TGTGCCAGCAGTTCCCGACTAGCGAGTGAGCAGTTCTTC. Its translation is CASSSRLASEQFF. The genes are TRBV6-5 and TRBJ2-1, with 8 bases matching TRBD2. Per germline, CDR1 MNHEY and CDR2 SVGAGI. This CDR3 region has 13 residues. Trimming cost V 4 bases and J 9 bases; bases outside gene matches: 5.

The chain is built from TRBV4-3 and TRBJ2-7, with 11 positions matching TRBD2. CDR1 and CDR2 from the germline V gene are LGHNA and YSLEER. The CDR3 sequence is 21 residues long. J was trimmed by 3 bases and V by 4 bases; bases with no gene match: 23. The CDR3 region is CASSRLPPWGLAEDEDYEQYF. The DNA for the CDR3 is TGCGCCAGCAGCCGTTTACCGCCGTGGGGACTAGCGGAGGACGAAGACTACGAGCAGTACTTC.

The rearrangement joins TRBV7-2 to TRBJ1-5; tentatively, D is TRBD1 (6 bases). Per germline, CDR1 SGHTA and CDR2 FQGNSA. The CDR3 runs 15 residues. V lost 3 bases and J lost 3, with 12 bases in between. The CDR3 DNA is TGTGCCAGCAGCTTGGGAGGGGGAAACAATCAGCCCCAGCATTTT. As protein: CASSLGGGNNQPQHF.

The rearrangement uses TRBV5-6 and TRBJ2-7; weak D call: TRBD1 (5 bases). Germline V lookup: CDR1 SGHDT, CDR2 YYEEEE. The V gene lost 0 bases and the J gene lost 3 bases, with 10 bases spanning the gap. CDR3 size: 14 residues. CDR3 sequence (DNA): TGTGCCAGCAGCTTGGTAACCCAGGGCTACGAGCAGTACTTC. Translated: CASSLVTQGYEQYF.

This chain uses TRBV4-3 with TRBJ1-5; D is possibly TRBD1 (6 bases). This CDR3 spans 15 amino acids. Germline CDR1 LGHNA, CDR2 YSLEER. V was shortened by 0 bases and J by 1 base, with 7 bases between the two germline ends. The CDR3 is CASSQETGSNQPQHF. The CDR3 DNA is TGCGCCAGCAGCCAAGAAACAGGGAGCAATCAGCCCCAGCATTTT.

The gene calls are TRBV6-5 and TRBJ2-7; TRBD1 might be the D (5 bases). The CDR3 totals 14 residues. Trimming left V 2 bases short and J 6 bases short, with 14 bases between. From germline, CDR1 is MNHEY and CDR2 SVGAGI. The CDR3 sequence: CASSYGQGLSEQYF. The CDR3 DNA reads as TGTGCCAGCAGTTACGGCCAGGGATTGTCCGAGCAGTACTTC.

J is TRBJ1-1 and V is TRBV7-9; D possibly corresponds to TRBD1 (5 bases). Trimming removed 0 bases from V and 6 bases from J, with 8 bases in between. CDR1 and CDR2 from the germline V gene are SEHNR and FQNEAQ (reference sequence). The CDR3 spans 13 residues. Written as DNA, the CDR3 is TGTGCCAGCAGCTTAGCGCGGGGGTCTGAAGCTTTCTTT. Amino acid sequence: CASSLARGSEAFF.

V and J are TRBV6-4 and TRBJ2-1; 7 bases align to TRBD1. The CDR3 has 14 residues. Losses at the gene ends were 4 bases for V and 9 bases for J; bases not matched to a gene: 9. Germline V CDR1 and CDR2: MRHNA, SNTAGT. CDR3 loop: CASSATDRIGEQFF. The DNA of the CDR3 is TGTGCCAGCAGTGCCACGGACAGGATAGGTGAGCAGTTCTTC.

The chain recombines TRBV5-6 with TRBJ1-2, with D perhaps matching TRBD1 (6 bases). Germline V gene sequence: CDR1 SGHDT, CDR2 YYEEEE. Deletions cut 1 base from V and 7 bases from J, with 20 bases between. The CDR3 has 16 residues. CDR3 DNA sequence: TGTGCCAGCAGCTTGCTTACTATTACAGGGCCGGGTGGCTACACCTTC. The encoded protein is CASSLLTITGPGGYTF.